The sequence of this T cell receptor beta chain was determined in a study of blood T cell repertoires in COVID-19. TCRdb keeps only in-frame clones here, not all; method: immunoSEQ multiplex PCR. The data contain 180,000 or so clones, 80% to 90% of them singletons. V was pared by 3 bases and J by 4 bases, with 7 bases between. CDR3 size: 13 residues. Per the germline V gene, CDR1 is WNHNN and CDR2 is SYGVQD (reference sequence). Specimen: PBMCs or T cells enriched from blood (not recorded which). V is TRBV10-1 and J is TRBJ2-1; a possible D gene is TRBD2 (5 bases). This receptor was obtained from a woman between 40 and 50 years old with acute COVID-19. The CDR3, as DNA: TGCGCCAGCAGTGACGGGGATTACAATGAGCAGTTCTTC. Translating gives CASSDGDYNEQFF.